The clone carrying this T cell receptor (beta chain) showed up many times. The V gene's germline CDR1 is SEHNR and CDR2 FQNEAQ (reference sequence). Trimming removed 10 bases at V and 0 bases at J, with 23 bases between. The CDR3 has 17 amino acids. This sample was included in a study of spatial heterogeneity in lung cancer. TCRdb reprocessed the 5' RACE reads with MiXCR, giving one entry per CDR3 protein. The data hold about 36,000 distinct CDR3 sequences, with around 6.9% observed a single time. The time point denotes: blood at routine non-recurrence follow-up after resection. This specimen was PBMCs, taken at follow-up. This clonotype was sampled from a male donor with early-stage non-small cell lung cancer. This chain links TRBV7-9 with TRBJ2-3; D may be TRBD1 (6 bases). This chain's CDR3 is CATAPGHGILSTDTQYF. CDR3 nucleotides: TGTGCCACCGCACCGGGACACGGTATACTTAGCACAGATACGCAGTATTTT.